This T cell receptor beta chain is drawn from a study of cytomegalovirus exposure and HLA in healthy donors. PCR involved 60 Vbeta and 13 Jbeta primers. Some clones are missing from TCRdb's copy, which holds only in-frame ones; the method was immunoSEQ multiplex PCR. The repertoire consists of some 120,000 clones, with about 81% occurring once and the leading ten covering approximately 1%. The CDR3 contains 19 residues. Germline V gives CDR1 ENHRY, CDR2 SYGVKD. Germline trimming cut 6 bases from V and 0 bases from J; bases unmatched to any gene: 11. The receptor comes from a woman under 40 in good health and CMV-seronegative. The sample taken for sequencing was PBMCs. The rearrangement uses TRBV10-3 and TRBJ2-1; 13 bases fit TRBD2. The CDR3 nucleotides are TGTGCCATCAGGACTACGGGACTAGCGGGACCCCGCTCCTACAATGAGCAGTTCTTC. It is translated as CAIRTTGLAGPRSYNEQFF.